The clone carrying this TCR beta chain was picked up a small number of times. Its antigen is currently unknown. Each CDR3 protein is one row after TCRdb ran MiXCR on the RT-PCR reads. The sample gives 590,000 or so distinct CDR3 sequences, around 15% of which show up once; 7.5% to 8% is in the top ten. This specimen comes from a study of response to subunit inactivated influenza vaccine. Study-wide results and limits: Few new T cells, the authors suggested, are recruited by each seasonal influenza vaccination.

Trimming left V 4 bases short and J 4 bases short, with 18 bases between. Germline V lookup: CDR1 SGDLS, CDR2 YYNGEE. The CDR3 sequence is 17 residues long. This rearrangement joins TRBV9 to TRBJ1-6; TRBD1 is a possible D gene (6 bases). Source: PBMCs from blood, taken 14 to 15 days before vaccination. The clonotype comes from a middle-aged man who received an inactivated influenza vaccine. Here the CDR3 reads CASSPGGGTLYNSPLHF. DNA of the CDR3: TGTGCCAGCAGCCCTGGCGGTGGGACACTGTATAATTCACCCCTCCACTTT. Supplemented by reference TRBV9 and TRBJ1-6, the full variable domain reads DSGVTQTPKHLITATGQRVTLRCSPRSGDLSVYWYQQSLDQGLQFLIQYYNGEERAKGNILERFSAQQFPDLHSELNLSSLELGDSALYFCASSPGGGTLYNSPLHFGNGTRLTVT.